The next 15 T cell receptor beta chains were all read from a single sample in a study of T cell changes during pregnancy in multiple sclerosis. Here immunoSEQ multiplex PCR was the method, and the copy in TCRdb shows in-frame clones only, minus some. The table includes approximately 52,000 clones, roughly 92% detected once. This specimen consisted of CD4+ T cells from peripheral blood mononuclear cells, obtained in the third trimester of pregnancy. All receptors derive from a female donor with multiple sclerosis, enrolled in a pregnancy study.

This clone was found once. V and J are TRBV28 and TRBJ2-5; TRBD2 aligns across 13 bases. The CDR3 is 17 amino acids. Germline V lookup: CDR1 MDHEN, CDR2 SYDVKM. Trimming cost V 5 bases and J 5 bases; bases outside gene matches: 11. This CDR3 reads CASSQGLAGVWTETQYF. Written as DNA, the CDR3 is TGTGCCAGCAGTCAAGGACTAGCGGGAGTATGGACGGAGACCCAGTACTTC.

This chain joins TRBV5-1 and TRBJ2-5; D is uncertain. Trimming shortened V by 0 bases and J by 11 bases, and 14 bases separated the two germline ends. Germline V gene data show CDR1 as SGHRS and CDR2 as YFSETQ. CDR3 length: 13 amino acids. For the CDR3, the DNA is TGCGCCAGCAGCTTGGAAGAGCTGCCTAAGCAGTACTTC. It translates to CASSLEELPKQYF.

The sample holds one count of this clone. The chain links TRBV5-4 to TRBJ1-4, with 11 bases matching TRBD1. The CDR3 contains 16 residues. Germline CDR1 SGHNT, CDR2 YYREEE (reference sequence). Losses at the gene ends were 3 bases for V and 8 bases for J; bases not matched to a gene: 9. The CDR3 DNA sequence: TGTGCCAGCAGCTCTGGACAGGGGGCAGAAAGGGAAAAACTGTTTTTT. Amino acid sequence: CASSSGQGAEREKLFF.

This clone was seen more than once but under ten times. The DNA for the CDR3 is TGTGCCAGCAGTTACGGGACTAGCGGGGGAGACAATGAGCAGTTCTTC. Its translation: CASSYGTSGGDNEQFF. This chain links TRBV6-5 with TRBJ2-1; TRBD2 aligns across 14 bases. V shed 2 bases and J 5 bases; nucleotides not matched to a gene: 2. Per the germline V gene, CDR1 is MNHEY and CDR2 is SVGAGI. This CDR3 spans 16 amino acids.

The V gene is TRBV9, the J gene TRBJ2-1; 11 nucleotides match TRBD2. This CDR3 region has 16 residues. The V gene end was trimmed by 0 bases and the J gene end by 7 bases; junction bases not matched to a gene: 6. CDR1 is SGDLS and CDR2 is YYNGEE in the germline V gene. As DNA, the CDR3 is TGTGCCAGCAGCGTAGGGGTAGCGGGAGGGCCAAATGAGCAGTTCTTC. The encoded protein is CASSVGVAGGPNEQFF.

V usage is TRBV19 and J usage is TRBJ2-3; 15 bases are shared with TRBD2. The CDR3 contains 18 residues. With V trimmed by 5 bases and J by 2 bases, 8 bases remained unmatched. Per germline, CDR1 LNHDA and CDR2 SQIVND (reference sequence). The CDR3 loop reads CASSVFGTSGRSTDTQYF. For the CDR3, the DNA is TGTGCCAGTAGTGTTTTCGGGACTAGCGGGAGGTCCACAGATACGCAGTATTTT.

This chain connects TRBV27 to TRBJ2-7, with 8 bases fitting TRBD1. The CDR3 extends over 17 amino acids. Germline V gives CDR1 MNHEY, CDR2 SMNVEV (reference sequence). V lost 7 bases, J lost 3 bases, and 17 bases stayed unmatched. The CDR3 DNA sequence: TGTGCCAGCAACAAGGACAGGGTGGGAATAGGGGGCTACGAGCAGTACTTC. Its translation is CASNKDRVGIGGYEQYF.

The chain employs TRBV6-1 and TRBJ2-7; 8 bases map to TRBD1. Germline V lookup: CDR1 MNHNS, CDR2 SASEGT. There are 15 residues in the CDR3. J lost 6 bases, V lost 6 bases, and 13 bases had no gene match. CDR3: CASRRTGSNPGEQYF. The DNA of the CDR3 is TGTGCCAGCAGGAGGACAGGGTCTAACCCGGGCGAGCAGTACTTC.

This CDR3 is CASSHRQGVNTEAFF. As DNA, the CDR3 is TGTGCCAGCAGCCACCGACAGGGAGTGAACACTGAAGCTTTCTTT. The chain employs TRBV5-6 and TRBJ1-1, with TRBD1 matching 7 bases. The CDR3 consists of 15 residues. Germline lookup yields CDR1 SGHDT and CDR2 YYEEEE. The trim removed 4 bases at V and 0 bases at J, leaving 6 bases unmatched.

This clone came up a few times. The rearrangement links TRBV30 to TRBJ1-2; no clear D. V was clipped by 1 base and J by 5 bases, with 5 bases between them. Germline V CDR1 and CDR2: GTSNPN, SVGIG (reference sequence). The CDR3 spans 11 residues. Written as DNA, the CDR3 is TGTGCCTGGAGTGCGGGATATGGCTACACCTTC. This gives the protein CAWSAGYGYTF.

V usage is TRBV4-1 and J usage is TRBJ2-1; 8 positions agree with TRBD1. The CDR3 has 19 residues. Per germline, CDR1 MGHRA and CDR2 YSYEKL. V was pared by 1 base and J by 0 bases, with 11 bases of the junction left unmatched. CDR3 sequence: CASSQGGRGPHRSYNEQFF. In DNA form, the CDR3 reads TGCGCCAGCAGCCAAGGAGGCAGGGGGCCCCACCGCTCCTACAATGAGCAGTTCTTC.

As DNA, the CDR3 is TGTGCCATCAGGGGAGGGCCCCGAATCGGGGAGCTGTTTTTT. Protein: CAIRGGPRIGELFF. The chain uses TRBV10-3 and TRBJ2-2; TRBD2 matches at 7 bases. V gave up 6 bases and J gave up 7 bases; unmatched junction bases: 8. The CDR3 extends over 14 amino acids. In germline, CDR1 is ENHRY, CDR2 SYGVKD.

The CDR3 region is CASSPGGTLYEQYF. For the CDR3, the DNA is TGCGCCAGCAGCCCGGGGGGGACCTTATACGAGCAGTACTTC. The chain has TRBV5-1 and TRBJ2-7; 8 positions agree with TRBD2. CDR1 and CDR2 (germline): SGHRS, YFSETQ. V was pared by 4 bases and J by 4 bases, with 7 bases of the junction left unmatched. This CDR3 contains 14 residues.

The rearrangement joins TRBV30 to TRBJ1-3; TRBD1 might be the D (5 bases). V was pared by 0 bases and J by 0 bases, with 9 bases between. The length of the CDR3 is 15 residues. The germline gives CDR1 GTSNPN, CDR2 SVGIG (reference sequence). The CDR3 DNA follows: TGTGCCTGGAGTGTAAGGGGCCCCTCTGGAAACACCATATATTTT. Protein: CAWSVRGPSGNTIYF. The full variable domain, completed using reference TRBV30 and TRBJ1-3, is SQTIHQWPATLVQPVGSPLSLECTVEGTSNPNLYWYRQAAGRGLQLLFYSVGIGQISSEVPQNLSASRPQDRQFILSSKKLLLSDSGFYLCAWSVRGPSGNTIYFGEGSWLTVV.

Only one count was recorded for this clone. This chain connects TRBV5-1 to TRBJ1-3; D not certain. The V gene lost 1 base and the J gene lost 0 bases, with 11 bases spanning the gap. The CDR3 length is 16 residues. Germline V gives CDR1 SGHRS, CDR2 YFSETQ. The CDR3 is CASSLLGPISGNTIYF. In DNA, the CDR3 is TGCGCCAGCAGCTTGCTGGGCCCTATCTCTGGAAACACCATATATTTT.